This paragraph covers one T cell receptor (beta chain) sequence. The V end was cut by 10 bases, the J end by 0 bases, with 16 bases between. Germline V gene sequence: CDR1 MNHEY, CDR2 SVGAGI. The CDR3 totals 15 residues. The source of the sample is a study of blood T cell repertoires in COVID-19. Overall study context: Acute-phase and convalescent COVID-19 samples originated in the United States, Italy and Spain. In each case, the material was cDNA or gDNA derived from T cells, B-cell-depleted T cells, or PBMCs.

Per the study methods: Amplified reference gene primers provided the basis for estimating nucleated cell counts. Data came from immunoSEQ multiplex PCR; TCRdb stores just in-frame clones and leaves some out. The V and J calls and clone size are taken from that table; D and trimming were inferred from the DNA. Among more than 95,000 clones listed, approximately 80% were seen once. The sequencing input was peripheral blood. The receptor was isolated from a man aged 50 to 59 with acute or convalescent COVID-19. The chain is built from TRBV6-5 and TRBJ1-5; TRBD1 might be the D (6 bases). The CDR3: CATSRQAYSNQPQHF. CDR3 coding DNA: TGTGCCACCTCCCGACAGGCTTATAGCAATCAGCCCCAGCATTTT.